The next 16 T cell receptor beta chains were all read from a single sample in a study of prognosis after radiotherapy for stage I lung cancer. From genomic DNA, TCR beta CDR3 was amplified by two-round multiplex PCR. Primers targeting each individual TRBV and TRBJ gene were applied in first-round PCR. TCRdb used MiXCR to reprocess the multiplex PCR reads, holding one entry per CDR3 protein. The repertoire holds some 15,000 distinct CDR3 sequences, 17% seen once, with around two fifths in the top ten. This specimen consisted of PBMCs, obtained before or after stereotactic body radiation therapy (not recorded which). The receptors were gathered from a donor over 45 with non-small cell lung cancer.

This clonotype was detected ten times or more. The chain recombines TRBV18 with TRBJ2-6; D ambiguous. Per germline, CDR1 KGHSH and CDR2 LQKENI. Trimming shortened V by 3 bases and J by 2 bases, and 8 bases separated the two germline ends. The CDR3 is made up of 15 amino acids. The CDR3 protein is CASSPEQPGANVLTF. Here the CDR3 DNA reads TGTGCCAGCTCACCGGAGCAGCCTGGGGCCAACGTCCTGACTTTC.

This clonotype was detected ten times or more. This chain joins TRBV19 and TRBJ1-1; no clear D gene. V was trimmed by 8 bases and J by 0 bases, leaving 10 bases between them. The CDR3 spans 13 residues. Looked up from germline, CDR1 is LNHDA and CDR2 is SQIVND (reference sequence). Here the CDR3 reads CASVRSMNTEAFF. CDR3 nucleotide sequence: TGTGCCAGTGTCAGGAGCATGAACACTGAAGCTTTCTTT.

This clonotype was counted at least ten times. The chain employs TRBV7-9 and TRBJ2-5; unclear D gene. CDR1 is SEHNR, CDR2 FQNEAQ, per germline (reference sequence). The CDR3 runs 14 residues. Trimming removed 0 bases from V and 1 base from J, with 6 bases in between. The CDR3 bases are TGTGCCAGCAGCTTAGCTGGCAGCCAAGAGACCCAGTACTTC. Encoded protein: CASSLAGSQETQYF.

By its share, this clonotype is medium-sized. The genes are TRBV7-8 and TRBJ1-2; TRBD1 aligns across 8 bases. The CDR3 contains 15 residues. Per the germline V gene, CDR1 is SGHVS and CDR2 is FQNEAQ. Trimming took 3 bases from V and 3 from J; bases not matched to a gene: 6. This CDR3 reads CASSFLGQEDYGYTF. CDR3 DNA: TGTGCCAGCAGCTTCCTGGGACAGGAGGACTATGGCTACACCTTC.

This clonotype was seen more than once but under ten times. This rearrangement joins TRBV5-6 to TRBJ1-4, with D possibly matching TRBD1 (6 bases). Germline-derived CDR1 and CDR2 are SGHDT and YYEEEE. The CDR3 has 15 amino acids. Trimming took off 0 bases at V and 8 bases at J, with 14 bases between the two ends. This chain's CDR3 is CASSLARQGKEKLFF. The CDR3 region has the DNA TGTGCCAGCAGCTTGGCTCGGCAGGGGAAAGAAAAACTGTTTTTT.

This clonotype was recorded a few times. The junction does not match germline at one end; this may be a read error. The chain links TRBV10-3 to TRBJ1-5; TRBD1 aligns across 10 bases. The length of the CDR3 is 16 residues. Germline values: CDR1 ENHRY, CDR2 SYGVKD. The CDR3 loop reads CAISDPGQGSRQPQRF. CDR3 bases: TGTGCCATCAGTGACCCGGGACAGGGGTCTCGTCAGCCCCAGCGTTTT.

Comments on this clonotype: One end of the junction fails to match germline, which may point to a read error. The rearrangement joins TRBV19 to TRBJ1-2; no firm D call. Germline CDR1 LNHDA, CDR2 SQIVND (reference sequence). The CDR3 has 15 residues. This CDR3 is CASRAATMSLYGHTF. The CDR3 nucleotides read TGTGCCAGTCGTGCTGCCACGATGAGCCTCTATGGCCACACCTTC.

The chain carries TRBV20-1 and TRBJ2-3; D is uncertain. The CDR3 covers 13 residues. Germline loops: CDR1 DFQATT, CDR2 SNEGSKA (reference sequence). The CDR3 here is CRANLPGTDTQYF. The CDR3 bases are TGCAGAGCAAATCTCCCAGGCACAGATACGCAGTATTTT.

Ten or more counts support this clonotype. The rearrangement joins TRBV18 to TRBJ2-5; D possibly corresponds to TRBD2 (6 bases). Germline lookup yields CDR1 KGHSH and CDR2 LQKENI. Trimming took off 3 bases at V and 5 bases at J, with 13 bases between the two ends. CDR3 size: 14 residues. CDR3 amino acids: CASSPAGFRETQYF. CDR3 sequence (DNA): TGTGCCAGCTCACCCGCGGGATTCAGGGAGACCCAGTACTTC.

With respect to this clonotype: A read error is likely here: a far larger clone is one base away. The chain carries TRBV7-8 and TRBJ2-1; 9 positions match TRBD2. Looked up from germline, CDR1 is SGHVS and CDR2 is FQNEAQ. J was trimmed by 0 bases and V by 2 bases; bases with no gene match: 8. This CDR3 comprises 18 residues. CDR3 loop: CASSLFAGGQGSYNEQFF. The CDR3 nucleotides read TGTGCCAGCAGCTTATTTGCGGGAGGGCAGGGCTCCTACAATGAGCAGTTCTTC. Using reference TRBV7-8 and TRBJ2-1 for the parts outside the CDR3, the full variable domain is GAGVSQSPRYKVAKRGQDVALRCDPISGHVSLFWYQQALGQGPEFLTYFQNEAQLDKSGLPSDRFFAERPEGSVSTLKIQRTQQEDSAVYLCASSLFAGGQGSYNEQFFGPGTRLTVL.

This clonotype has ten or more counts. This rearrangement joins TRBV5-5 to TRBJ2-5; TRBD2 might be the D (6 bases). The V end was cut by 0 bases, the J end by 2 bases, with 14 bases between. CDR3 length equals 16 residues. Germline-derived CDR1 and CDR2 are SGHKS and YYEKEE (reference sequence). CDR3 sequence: CASSLASVRVQETQYF. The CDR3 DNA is TGTGCCAGCAGCTTGGCTAGCGTTAGGGTGCAAGAGACCCAGTACTTC.

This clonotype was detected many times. CDR3 DNA sequence: TGTGCCAGCAGCTTAGCGAGTAGCGCATCCTACGAGCAGTACTTC. Translation: CASSLASSASYEQYF. This chain links TRBV7-6 with TRBJ2-7; D is possibly TRBD2 (5 bases). Deletions cut 0 bases from V and 1 base from J, with 10 bases between. This CDR3 has 15 amino acids. Germline assignment: CDR1 SGHVS and CDR2 FNYEAQ.

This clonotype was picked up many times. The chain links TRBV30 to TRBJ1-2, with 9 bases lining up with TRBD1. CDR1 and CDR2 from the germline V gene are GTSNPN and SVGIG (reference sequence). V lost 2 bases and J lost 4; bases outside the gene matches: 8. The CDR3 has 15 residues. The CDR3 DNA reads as TGTGCCTGGAGTAGTGGGACAGGGCTTTTCTATGGCTACACCTTC. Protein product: CAWSSGTGLFYGYTF.

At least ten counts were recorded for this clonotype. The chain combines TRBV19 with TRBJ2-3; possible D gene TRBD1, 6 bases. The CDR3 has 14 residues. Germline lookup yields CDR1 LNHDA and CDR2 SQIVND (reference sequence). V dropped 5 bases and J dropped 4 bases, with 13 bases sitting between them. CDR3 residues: CASSSWTVSDTQYF. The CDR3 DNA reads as TGTGCCAGTAGTTCCTGGACAGTCTCAGATACGCAGTATTTT. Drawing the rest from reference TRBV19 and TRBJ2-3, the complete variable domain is DGGITQSPKYLFRKEGQNVTLSCEQNLNHDAMYWYRQDPGQGLRLIYYSQIVNDFQKGDIAEGYSVSREKKESFPLTVTSAQKNPTAFYLCASSSWTVSDTQYFGPGTRLTVL.

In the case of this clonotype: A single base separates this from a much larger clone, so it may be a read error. CDR3 nucleotide sequence: TGTGCCAGCAGCTCAAGGGGACAGGGTAACACAGATACGCAGTATTTT. It is translated as CASSSRGQGNTDTQYF. This chain joins TRBV6-2 or TRBV6-3 and TRBJ2-3, with 9 bases fitting TRBD1. The CDR3 consists of 16 residues. Germline V gene data show CDR1 as MNHEY and CDR2 as SVGEGT. Trimming cost V 6 bases and J 2 bases; bases outside gene matches: 9.

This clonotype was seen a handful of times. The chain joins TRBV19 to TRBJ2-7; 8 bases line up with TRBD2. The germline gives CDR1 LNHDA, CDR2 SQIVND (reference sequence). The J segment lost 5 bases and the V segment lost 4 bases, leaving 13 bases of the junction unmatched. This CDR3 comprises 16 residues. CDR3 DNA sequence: TGTGCCAGTAGTACCTACCCTACTAGCGGCAATCACGAGCAGTACTTC. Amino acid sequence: CASSTYPTSGNHEQYF.